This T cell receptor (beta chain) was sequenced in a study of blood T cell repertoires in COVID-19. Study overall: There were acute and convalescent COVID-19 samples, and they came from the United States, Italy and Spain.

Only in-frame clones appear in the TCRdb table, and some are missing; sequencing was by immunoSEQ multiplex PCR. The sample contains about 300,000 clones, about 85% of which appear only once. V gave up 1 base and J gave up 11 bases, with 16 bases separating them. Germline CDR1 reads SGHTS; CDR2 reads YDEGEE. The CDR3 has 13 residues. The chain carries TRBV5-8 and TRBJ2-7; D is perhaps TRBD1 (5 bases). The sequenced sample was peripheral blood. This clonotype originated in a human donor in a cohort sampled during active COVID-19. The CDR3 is CASSLSGLVVKYF. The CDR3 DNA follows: TGTGCCAGCAGCTTGTCAGGGTTGGTGGTTAAGTACTTC.